The next 20 T cell receptor beta chains were all read from a single sample in a study of technical replicates of blood from a handful of donors. Data came from immunoSEQ multiplex PCR; TCRdb stores just in-frame clones and leaves some out. The sample records 75,000 to 95,000 clones, about nine tenths being singletons. The sequenced material came from T cells isolated from PBMCs. These receptors all come from a human donor in good health.

J is TRBJ1-3 and V is TRBV27; the D is unclear. Germline values: CDR1 MNHEY, CDR2 SMNVEV (reference sequence). The CDR3 has 13 amino acids. Trimming took 6 bases from V and 0 from J, leaving 6 bases between them. CDR3 sequence: CASSSGSGNTIYF. DNA of the CDR3: TGTGCCAGCAGCAGTGGCTCTGGAAACACCATATATTTT.

The V gene is TRBV28, the J gene TRBJ2-7; no firm D call. CDR3 length equals 14 residues. Germline values: CDR1 MDHEN, CDR2 SYDVKM. Between the trimmed V and J ends, which lost 4 bases and 3 bases, there was a span of 13 bases. CDR3 coding DNA: TGTGCCAGCAGTTCACACGAGCGACGCTACGAGCAGTACTTC. Protein product: CASSSHERRYEQYF.

The chain couples TRBV5-5 to TRBJ2-7; the D gene is possibly TRBD2 (7 bases). V was pared by 3 bases and J by 1 base, with 14 bases between. This CDR3 is built from 15 residues. Per germline, CDR1 SGHKS and CDR2 YYEKEE (reference sequence). CDR3 loop: CASSWKGGGSYEQYF. CDR3 nucleotide sequence: TGTGCCAGCAGCTGGAAAGGGGGAGGGTCCTACGAGCAGTACTTC.

This clone was recorded only once. The chain employs TRBV10-1 and TRBJ2-1; maybe TRBD1 (5 bases). Germline values: CDR1 WNHNN, CDR2 SYGVQD (reference sequence). V lost 4 bases to trimming and J lost 6 bases, with 13 bases between them. The CDR3 consists of 14 residues. The CDR3 coding sequence is TGCGCCAGCAGTGGCGCAGGGAATATCAATGAGCAGTTCTTC. It specifies CASSGAGNINEQFF.

The DNA for the CDR3 is TGTGCCAGCAGTTCTCGAATAGGGACAGATCCCCAGCATTTT. This codes for CASSSRIGTDPQHF. The chain recombines TRBV27 with TRBJ1-5; TRBD1 aligns across 7 bases. V dropped 4 bases and J dropped 10; count of bases not matched to a gene: 10. CDR1 is MNHEY, CDR2 SMNVEV, per germline (reference sequence). This CDR3 contains 14 residues.

The chain links TRBV6-1 to TRBJ1-2; D perhaps matches TRBD1 (6 bases). This CDR3 region has 15 residues. Trimming left V 10 bases short and J 7 bases short, with 25 bases between. Germline V lookup: CDR1 MNHNS, CDR2 SASEGT. CDR3 coding DNA: TGTGCCATCCGGCAGCGGGACACCTCGATTGTTGGCTACACCTTC. It specifies CAIRQRDTSIVGYTF.

J is TRBJ1-2 and V is TRBV6-5; possibly TRBD1 for D (5 bases). CDR1 and CDR2 from the germline V gene are MNHEY and SVGAGI. The CDR3 runs to 14 residues. Trimming stripped 7 bases from V and 4 bases from J, with 16 bases between. The CDR3 sequence: CASTARDRRYGYTF. In DNA, the CDR3 is TGTGCCAGCACCGCGCGGGACCGCCGCTATGGCTACACCTTC.

This sequence joins TRBV29-1 and TRBJ2-5; D is perhaps TRBD2 (5 bases). The CDR3 is made up of 12 amino acids. V was pared by 8 bases and J by 4 bases, with 14 bases between. The germline V gene has CDR1 SQVTM and CDR2 ANQGSEA. The CDR3 nucleotides read TGCAGCTTCGAAAGGGCGGGAGAGACCCAGTACTTC. Protein product: CSFERAGETQYF.

The rearrangement joins TRBV15 to TRBJ2-1, with D tentatively TRBD2 (6 bases). V gave up 0 bases and J gave up 4 bases, with 10 bases separating them. The CDR3 length is 15 residues. Germline-derived CDR1 and CDR2 are LNHNV and YYDKDF (reference sequence). The CDR3 sequence is CATSREGGTYNEQFF. In nucleotides, the CDR3 is TGTGCCACCAGCAGAGAGGGCGGGACTTACAATGAGCAGTTCTTC. Full variable domain (remainder filled in from reference TRBV15 and TRBJ2-1): DAMVIQNPRYQVTQFGKPVTLSCSQTLNHNVMYWYQQKSSQAPKLLFHYYDKDFNNEADTPDNFQSRRPNTSFCFLDIRSPGLGDTAMYLCATSREGGTYNEQFFGPGTRLTVL.

The chain links TRBV29-1 to TRBJ1-2, with 7 bases identical to TRBD1. The CDR3 spans 13 residues. Germline values: CDR1 SQVTM, CDR2 ANQGSEA. The V gene end was trimmed by 6 bases and the J gene end by 3 bases; junction bases not matched to a gene: 7. The CDR3 DNA reads as TGCAGCGTGAGGGACAGACTCGACTATGGCTACACCTTC. Encoded protein: CSVRDRLDYGYTF.

The chain combines TRBV28 with TRBJ2-4; possible D gene TRBD2, 6 bases. The CDR3 extends over 14 amino acids. V lost 6 bases and J lost 8, with 17 bases in between. Germline CDR1 reads MDHEN; CDR2 reads SYDVKM. CDR3 coding DNA: TGTGCCAGCAGGTCGGTGACCCCGGGGGACATTCAGTACTTC. As protein: CASRSVTPGDIQYF.

The rearrangement joins TRBV5-6 to TRBJ2-1, with D possibly TRBD1 on 6 matching bases. Germline V gives CDR1 SGHDT, CDR2 YYEEEE. This CDR3 is built from 15 residues. Trimming cost V 4 bases and J 6 bases, with 17 bases left between them. CDR3 loop: CASSPAVSGANEQFF. The CDR3 DNA reads TGTGCCAGCAGCCCGGCGGTCTCAGGGGCCAATGAGCAGTTCTTC.

This chain joins TRBV5-4 and TRBJ2-1; D is unresolved. The ends were cut back, 0 bases at V and 2 bases at J, with 9 bases in the middle. Germline CDR1 is SGHNT and CDR2 is YYREEE (reference sequence). This CDR3 region has 15 residues. The CDR3 nucleotides are TGTGCCAGCAGCTTGGACGAGCGCGCCTACAATGAGCAGTTCTTC. Encoded protein: CASSLDERAYNEQFF.

The J gene is TRBJ2-6, the V gene TRBV6-5; 8 positions agree with TRBD2. The J segment lost 2 bases and the V segment lost 10 bases, leaving 7 bases of the junction unmatched. Germline V gene data show CDR1 as MNHEY and CDR2 as SVGAGI. This CDR3 region has 15 residues. CDR3: CATGRAATGANVLTF. The CDR3 coding sequence is TGTGCCACCGGGAGGGCCGCAACTGGGGCCAACGTCCTGACTTTC.

The chain employs TRBV9 and TRBJ1-4; a weak D match, TRBD1 (5 bases). Trimming cost V 0 bases and J 7 bases, with 13 bases left between them. The CDR3 is made up of 15 amino acids. Germline CDR1 and CDR2: SGDLS and YYNGEE. Here the CDR3 reads CASSVVIGGTEKLFF. CDR3 DNA sequence: TGTGCCAGCAGCGTAGTGATCGGGGGGACTGAAAAACTGTTTTTT.

The chain employs TRBV19 and TRBJ2-2, with 7 bases that match TRBD1. V trimming: 7 bases; J trimming: 1 base; junction bases outside the gene matches: 3. The CDR3 length is 14 residues. Germline V gene data show CDR1 as LNHDA and CDR2 as SQIVND (reference sequence). CDR3 coding DNA: TGTGCCAGTACCCGGGACAGGAACACCGGGGAGCTGTTTTTT. Its protein is CASTRDRNTGELFF.

The chain employs TRBV7-8 and TRBJ2-5, with 12 bases matching TRBD2. The CDR3 loop spans 17 amino acids. Trimming removed 4 bases from V and 2 bases from J; junction bases left unmatched: 8. The germline V gene encodes CDR1 SGHVS and CDR2 FQNEAQ. The CDR3 DNA reads as TGTGCCAGCAGCTCCTGGGTGCTAGCGGGAGGGCAAGAGACCCAGTACTTC. Residues: CASSSWVLAGGQETQYF.

The chain links TRBV5-8 to TRBJ2-1; 12 bases are a match to TRBD2. This CDR3 has 16 residues. The junction had 4 bases not matched to a gene; V was cut back by 2 bases and J by 4 bases. Germline CDR1 SGHTS, CDR2 YDEGEE. Written as DNA, the CDR3 is TGTGCCAGCAGCTTAGGACTAGCGGGACTTTACAATGAGCAGTTCTTC. The encoded protein is CASSLGLAGLYNEQFF. The complete variable domain, with remaining parts taken from reference TRBV5-8 and TRBJ2-1, reads EAGVTQSPTHLIKTRGQQATLRCSPISGHTSVYWYQQALGLGLQFLLWYDEGEERNRGNFPPRFSGRQFPNYSSELNVNALELEDSALYLCASSLGLAGLYNEQFFGPGTRLTVL.

V is TRBV10-3 and J is TRBJ2-5; a possible D gene is TRBD2 (6 bases). Per the germline V gene, CDR1 is ENHRY and CDR2 is SYGVKD. Trimming removed 11 bases from V and 3 bases from J, with 25 bases in between. The CDR3 contains 16 residues. The CDR3 DNA reads TGTGCCTCCCGTCGGGGCAGGGAGGAAGTAAAAGAGACCCAGTACTTC. Encoded protein: CASRRGREEVKETQYF.

The gene calls are TRBV10-1 and TRBJ2-7, with 7 bases that match TRBD1. J gave up 4 bases and V 2 bases, and 2 bases lay outside the gene matches. CDR1 and CDR2 from the germline V gene are WNHNN and SYGVQD (reference sequence). The CDR3 has 13 amino acids. The CDR3 nucleotides read TGCGCCAGCAGTGAGAACAGGGGTTACGAGCAGTACTTC. Protein sequence: CASSENRGYEQYF.